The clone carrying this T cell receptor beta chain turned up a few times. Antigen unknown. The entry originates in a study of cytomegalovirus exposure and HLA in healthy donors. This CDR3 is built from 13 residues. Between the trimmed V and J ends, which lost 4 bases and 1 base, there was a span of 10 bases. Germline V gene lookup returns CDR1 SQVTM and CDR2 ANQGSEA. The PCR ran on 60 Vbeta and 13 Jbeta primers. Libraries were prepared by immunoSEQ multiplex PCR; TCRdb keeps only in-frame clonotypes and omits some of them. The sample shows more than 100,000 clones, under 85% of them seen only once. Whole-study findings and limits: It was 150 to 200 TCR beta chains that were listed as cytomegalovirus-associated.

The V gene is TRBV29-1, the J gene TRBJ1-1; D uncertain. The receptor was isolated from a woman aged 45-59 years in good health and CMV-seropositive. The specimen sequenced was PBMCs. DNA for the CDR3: TGCAGCGTTGGTGGGCAGACGAACACTGAAGCTTTCTTT. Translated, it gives CSVGGQTNTEAFF.